Below are 8 T cell receptor beta chains sequenced from a single sample in a study of T cells in Graves' hyperthyroidism and ophthalmopathy (dated by TCRdb to about 2019). The library came from multiplex PCR. TCRdb lists the instrument as Illumina HiSeq 2000. The TCR beta CDR3 regions were amplified from RNA transcripts. A first-round RT-PCR of the TCR CDR3 used the HTBI primer set with the Qiagen OneStep RT-PCR kit. TCRdb reworked the public reads: Q25 trimming with fastp, MiXCR clone assembly, productive beta chains retained. Each entry merges the rows of one CDR3 protein and shows their most common DNA and genes. For this sample the table gives roughly 500,000 distinct CDR3 sequences, of which 35% to 50% were detected only once. The ten biggest clones cover about 43% of the sample. Sequencing was carried out using peripheral blood or thyroid tissue (not recorded which). These receptors all come from an adult woman with Graves' disease, either hyperthyroidism or ophthalmopathy (not recorded which).

This sequence joins TRBV7-2 and TRBJ2-7; D gene unclear. Trimming pared 5 bases from V and 7 bases from J, leaving 12 bases between. CDR3 length: 12 amino acids. Germline values: CDR1 SGHTA, CDR2 FQGNSA. CDR3 bases: TGTGCCAGCAGCAACCCGACACTGGAGCAGTACTTC. Protein sequence: CASSNPTLEQYF.

At least ten counts were recorded for this clonotype. The chain is built from TRBV20-1 and TRBJ2-2; D is uncertain. Trimming took 2 bases from V and 5 from J, leaving 12 bases between them. Germline V gene data show CDR1 as DFQATT and CDR2 as SNEGSKA (reference sequence). This CDR3 is built from 14 residues. The CDR3: CSARPGLTTGELFF. CDR3 DNA: TGCAGTGCTAGACCCGGGTTGACGACCGGGGAGCTGTTTTTT.

This clonotype was seen repeatedly, ten times or more. The rearrangement links TRBV6-1 to TRBJ1-2, with 8 bases identical to TRBD1. The CDR3 has 17 amino acids. Germline V gene data show CDR1 as MNHNS and CDR2 as SASEGT. With 1 base clipped from V and 4 bases from J, the junction kept 11 bases outside the gene matches. For the CDR3, the DNA is TGTGCCAGCAGTGAAGGGAAAAGGACAGGGCGTACCTATGGCTACACCTTC. This encodes CASSEGKRTGRTYGYTF.

Ten or more counts support this clonotype. The J gene is TRBJ1-3, the V gene TRBV4-2; 10 nucleotides match TRBD1. J lost 3 bases, V lost 1 base, and 3 bases had no gene match. CDR3 size: 16 residues. Germline V lookup: CDR1 LGHNA, CDR2 YNFKEQ. The CDR3 nucleotides read TGTGCCAGCAGCCAAGGACAGGGGGCGGATGGAAACACCATATATTTT. Its protein is CASSQGQGADGNTIYF.

The genes are TRBV10-3 and TRBJ2-5; 11 nucleotides match TRBD1. Germline values: CDR1 ENHRY, CDR2 SYGVKD. The trim removed 6 bases at V and 5 bases at J, leaving 8 bases unmatched. This CDR3 comprises 15 residues. CDR3 coding DNA: TGTGCCATCAGGGGAGGACAGGGGGCTTTCGAGACCCAGTACTTC. Translated: CAIRGGQGAFETQYF.

This sequence joins TRBV2 and TRBJ1-2; a possible D gene is TRBD1 (5 bases). Looked up from germline, CDR1 is SNHLY and CDR2 is FYNNEI. Trimming stripped 11 bases from V and 7 bases from J, with 17 bases between. The CDR3 spans 12 residues. The CDR3 bases are TGTGCCGCCACCCGGGGGGTTGGTGGCTACACCTTC. Its translation is CAATRGVGGYTF.

This clonotype showed up many times. The chain uses TRBV4-2 and TRBJ1-6, with D uncertain. CDR1 and CDR2 (germline): LGHNA, YNFKEQ. The V gene lost 0 bases and the J gene lost 2 bases, with 8 bases spanning the gap. The CDR3 contains 16 residues. For the CDR3, the DNA is TGTGCCAGCAGCCAAGAGGAGTACACCTATAATTCACCCCTCCACTTT. Translated: CASSQEEYTYNSPLHF.

This clonotype was detected a few times. The missing conserved phenylalanine or tryptophan at the end of this CDR3 makes a read error likely. It is unclear where the CDR3 begins or ends on the DNA, so no DNA is shown, and the CDR3 is as TCRdb lists it. The genes are TRBV10-3 and TRBJ1-4; TRBD1 is taken as the D call from the table, unchecked against the DNA. The CDR3 has 9 residues if both end residues are counted. The germline V gene encodes CDR1 ENHRY and CDR2 SYGVKD. This CDR3 is CAISDEALR.